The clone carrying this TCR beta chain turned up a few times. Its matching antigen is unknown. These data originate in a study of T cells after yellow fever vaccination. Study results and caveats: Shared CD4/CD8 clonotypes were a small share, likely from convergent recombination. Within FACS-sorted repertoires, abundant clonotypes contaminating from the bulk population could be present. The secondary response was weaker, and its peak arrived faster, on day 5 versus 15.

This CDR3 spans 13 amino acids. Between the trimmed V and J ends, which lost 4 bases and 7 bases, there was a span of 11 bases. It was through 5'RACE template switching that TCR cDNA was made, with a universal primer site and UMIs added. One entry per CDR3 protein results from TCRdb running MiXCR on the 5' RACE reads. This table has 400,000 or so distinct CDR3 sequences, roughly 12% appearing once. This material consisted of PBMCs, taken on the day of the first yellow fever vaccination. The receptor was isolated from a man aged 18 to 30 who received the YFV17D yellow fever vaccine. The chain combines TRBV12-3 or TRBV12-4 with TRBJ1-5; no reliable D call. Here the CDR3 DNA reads TGTGCCAGCAGTTCTTTTCACGGGCAGCCCCAGCATTTT. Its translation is CASSSFHGQPQHF.